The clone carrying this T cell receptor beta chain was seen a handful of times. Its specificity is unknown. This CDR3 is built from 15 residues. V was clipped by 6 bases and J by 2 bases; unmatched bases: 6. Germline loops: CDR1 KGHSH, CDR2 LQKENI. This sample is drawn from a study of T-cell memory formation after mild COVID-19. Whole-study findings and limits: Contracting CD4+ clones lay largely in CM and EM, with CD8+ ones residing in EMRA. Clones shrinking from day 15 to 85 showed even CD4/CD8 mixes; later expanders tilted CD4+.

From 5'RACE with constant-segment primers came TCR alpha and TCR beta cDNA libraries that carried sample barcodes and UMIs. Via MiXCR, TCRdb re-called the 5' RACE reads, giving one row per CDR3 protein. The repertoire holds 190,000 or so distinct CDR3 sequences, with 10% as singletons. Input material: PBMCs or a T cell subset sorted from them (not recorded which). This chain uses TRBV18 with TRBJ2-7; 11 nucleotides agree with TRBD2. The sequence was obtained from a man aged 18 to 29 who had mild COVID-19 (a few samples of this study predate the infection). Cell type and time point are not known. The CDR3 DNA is TGTGCCAGCTCGCCAACGGGACTAGCGGCCTACGAGCAGTACTTC. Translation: CASSPTGLAAYEQYF.